This T cell receptor beta chain was observed in a study of shared clonotypes between healthy human individuals. Background on the study: Used for every donor were three CD4 naive, three CD4 memory, two CD8 naive and one CD8 memory plate. Findings and limits, study-wide: A handful of donors held about 5% of naive CD4 clonotypes in common.

Selected positively for CCR7 and CD45RO-negative, naive CD8 cells excluded terminally differentiated effector memory CD45RA+ cells. A single count supports this clone. Its target is not known. The V end was cut by 3 bases, the J end by 13 bases, with 22 bases between. The CDR3 contains 14 residues. In germline, CDR1 is SGHVS, CDR2 FQNEAQ. Original methodology: Junction-only immunoSEQ sequences carried no quality scores, so filtering differed. Profiling relied on immunoSEQ multiplex PCR, and the TCRdb table lists in-frame clones only, not all of them. The V and J calls and clone size come from that table; D and trimming were worked out from the DNA. The repertoire consists of roughly 2.1 million clones, with 85% to 95% occurring once and the leading ten covering over 1.5%.

The sequence was obtained from a man between 18 and 35 years old in good health. Some clones in this sample may be carry-over from other donors' samples. The J gene is TRBJ2-7, the V gene TRBV7-8, with D perhaps TRBD1 (6 bases). Material for sequencing was naive CD8+ T cells from PBMCs. CDR3 sequence: CASSLGTSGGSVYF. The CDR3 DNA follows: TGTGCCAGCAGCTTGGGGACCTCTGGGGGCAGTGTATACTTC.